This T cell receptor (beta chain) is from a study of beta chain features in type 1 diabetes. Study at large: Across all samples, about 100,000,000 sorted cells were examined.

The V gene lost 8 bases and the J gene lost 6 bases, with 8 bases spanning the gap. The CDR3 is 11 residues long. Germline V gene data show CDR1 as LNHDA and CDR2 as SQIVND (reference sequence). To note about this clone: As yet, its antigen is unknown.

Sorted populations all exceeded 95% purity. Reverse transcription of all isolated RNA meant that expressed TCRB transcripts were sequenced. Data came from immunoSEQ multiplex PCR; TCRdb stores just in-frame clones and leaves some out. This table has hundreds of thousands of clones, 10% to 15% appearing once. Study-wide results and caveats: Across all four CD4+ subsets, people with type 1 diabetes showed modestly shorter TCRB CDR3s.

The TCR comes from a man younger than 35 with type 1 diabetes. The J gene is TRBJ1-5, the V gene TRBV19; no reliable D call. The sample taken for sequencing was naive CD4+ T cells from blood. The chain's CDR3 is CASSGGQPQHF. CDR3 DNA: TGTGCCAGTTCCGGAGGTCAGCCCCAGCATTTT. Looking up the rest from reference TRBV19 and TRBJ1-5 gives the full variable domain: DGGITQSPKYLFRKEGQNVTLSCEQNLNHDAMYWYRQDPGQGLRLIYYSQIVNDFQKGDIAEGYSVSREKKESFPLTVTSAQKNPTAFYLCASSGGQPQHFGDGTRLSIL.